This T cell receptor (beta chain) was documented in a study of cytomegalovirus exposure and HLA in healthy donors. Study findings and constraints: In an earlier analysis, about 87% or about 30%: the productive usage of most TCR beta V segments. Specific recognition of CMV antigens was confirmed in vitro for a few chains (all CMV-associated). The study recorded about 160 TCR beta chains that were cytomegalovirus-associated.

PCR used 60 Vbeta primers and 13 Jbeta primers. Some clones are missing from TCRdb's copy, which holds only in-frame ones; the method was immunoSEQ multiplex PCR. The table has about 21,000 clones, 70% to 80% seen once. Germline V gene sequence: CDR1 SEHNR, CDR2 FQNEAQ (reference sequence). Unmatched junction bases numbered 4, after V lost 4 bases and J lost 3 bases. The CDR3 consists of 14 residues. As for this clone: Its antigen is undetermined.

V usage is TRBV7-9 and J usage is TRBJ1-1; TRBD1 aligns across 8 bases. This sequence originates from a man aged 55 to 70 in good health and CMV-seronegative. What was sequenced was PBMCs. The CDR3 DNA is TGTGCCAGCAGCTCACAGGGGGGTCACACTGAAGCTTTCTTT. It codes for CASSSQGGHTEAFF.